These 3 T cell receptor beta chains were sequenced from one sample in a study of OX40 agonist ivuxolimab in advanced cancers. Sequencing was performed with immunoSEQ multiplex PCR; in TCRdb, only in-frame clones are kept and a portion is missing. The data show fewer than 90,000 clones, 70% to 90% seen once. Sequenced material: CD4+ or CD8+ T cells sorted from blood, taken in a trial of the OX40 agonist ivuxolimab. These receptors all stem from an adult with an advanced solid tumor such as melanoma, head and neck, liver or kidney cancer.

The chain links TRBV29-1 to TRBJ1-1; 9 bases align to TRBD1. Germline assignment: CDR1 SQVTM and CDR2 ANQGSEA. The J segment lost 4 bases and the V segment lost 7 bases, leaving 4 bases of the junction unmatched. CDR3 length equals 12 residues. In nucleotides, the CDR3 is TGCAGCGCCCTGACAGGGGGCACTGAAGCTTTCTTT. It specifies CSALTGGTEAFF. The complete variable domain, with remaining parts taken from reference TRBV29-1 and TRBJ1-1, reads SAVISQKPSRDICQRGTSLTIQCQVDSQVTMMFWYRQQPGQSLTLIATANQGSEATYESGFVIDKFPISRPNLTFSTLTVSNMSPEDSSIYLCSALTGGTEAFFGQGTRLTVV.

The chain combines TRBV10-2 with TRBJ1-1; D unclear. The V end lost 3 bases, the J end lost 3 bases, and 8 bases lay between the germline ends. This CDR3 spans 13 amino acids. Looked up from germline, CDR1 is WSHSY and CDR2 is SAAADI. CDR3 coding DNA: TGCGCCAGCAGTGACGGGGAATACACTGAAGCTTTCTTT. Residues: CASSDGEYTEAFF.

The rearrangement joins TRBV28 to TRBJ1-2; weak D call: TRBD1 (5 bases). Per the germline V gene, CDR1 is MDHEN and CDR2 is SYDVKM. V dropped 4 bases and J dropped 6 bases, with 18 bases sitting between them. The CDR3 consists of 15 residues. The CDR3 here is CASSSFSGHVNGYTF. CDR3 in DNA: TGTGCCAGCAGTTCTTTCTCAGGGCATGTAAATGGCTACACCTTC.